The TCR beta chain under discussion was sequenced for a study of T-cell memory formation after mild COVID-19. Whole-study context: There were largely donor-specific TCR clusters.

From 5'RACE with constant-segment primers came TCR alpha and TCR beta cDNA libraries that carried sample barcodes and UMIs. TCRdb redid the calling of the 5' RACE reads with MiXCR, one entry per CDR3 protein. The sample lists fewer than 250,000 distinct CDR3 sequences; roughly a tenth were seen once. The germline gives CDR1 MRHNA, CDR2 SNTAGT. The CDR3 is made up of 14 amino acids. The V and J ends lost 4 bases and 5 bases respectively, with 13 bases between them. The source of this sequence is a man aged 18 to 30 who had mild COVID-19 (a few samples of this study predate the infection). Cell type and time point are not known. V gene TRBV6-4 combines with J gene TRBJ2-3, with D perhaps being TRBD1 or TRBD2 (5 bases each). Specimen: PBMCs or a T cell subset sorted from them (not recorded which). The DNA for the CDR3 is TGTGCCAGCAGTGCAAACGGGGCAAGAGATACGCAGTATTTT. As protein: CASSANGARDTQYF.